This T cell receptor beta chain stems from a study of blood T cell repertoires in COVID-19. Study information: Whether acute or convalescent, the COVID-19 samples came from the United States, Italy and Spain. T cells, B-cell-depleted T cells, or PBMCs provided the cDNA or gDNA that served as material.

On this clone: The sample has other DNA sequences that encode this CDR3 too.

Measured with immunoSEQ multiplex PCR; TCRdb has only the in-frame clones, and not every one. The sample lists about 78,000 clones, around 89% occurring once. Germline trimming cut 0 bases from V and 7 bases from J; bases unmatched to any gene: 5. CDR1 SGHRS and CDR2 YFSETQ come from the germline V gene. The CDR3 totals 15 residues. The sequence derives from a woman aged 80 or over with active or convalescent COVID-19. The chain links TRBV5-1 to TRBJ2-1; 9 bases agree with TRBD1. Source material: peripheral blood. CDR3 sequence reads: CASSLDGQGYNEQFF. The CDR3 coding sequence is TGCGCCAGCAGCTTGGATGGACAGGGGTATAATGAGCAGTTCTTC.